A single sample is the source of the 23 T cell receptor beta chains below, sequenced in a study of B cell selection in AIRE deficiency. Data came from immunoSEQ multiplex PCR; TCRdb stores just in-frame clones and leaves some out. The table lists around 22,000 clones, about 90% of them singletons. The regulatory T cell sort gate was CD4+CD25hiCD127low/negative. Sequencing was carried out using CD4+CD25+ Tregs sorted from PBMCs. All receptors derive from a human donor in good health.

The chain joins TRBV18 to TRBJ1-3; D ambiguous. Trimming left V 1 base short and J 1 base short, with 5 bases between. CDR1 is KGHSH and CDR2 is LQKENI in the germline V gene. This CDR3 has 14 residues. The CDR3 loop is CASSPHQSGNTIYF. CDR3 nucleotides: TGTGCCAGCTCACCACACCAATCTGGAAACACCATATATTTT.

The chain joins TRBV10-3 to TRBJ2-3; 7 bases are shared with TRBD2. J was trimmed by 0 bases and V by 7 bases; bases with no gene match: 4. This CDR3 is 14 amino acids long. Per the germline V gene, CDR1 is ENHRY and CDR2 is SYGVKD. The CDR3 sequence is CAINSGLSTDTQYF. In DNA form, the CDR3 reads TGTGCCATCAATAGCGGGTTGAGCACAGATACGCAGTATTTT.

The genes are TRBV29-1 and TRBJ1-3; D gene ambiguous. Trimming stripped 7 bases from V and 0 bases from J, with 7 bases between. The CDR3 covers 12 residues. The germline CDR1 and CDR2 sequences are SQVTM and ANQGSEA. Here the CDR3 DNA reads TGCAGCGGCGGGAGCTCTGGAAACACCATATATTTT. This gives the protein CSGGSSGNTIYF.

The chain has TRBV7-2 and TRBJ2-1; D uncertain. Germline CDR1 is SGHTA and CDR2 is FQGNSA. CDR3 length equals 10 residues. The germline V and J ends were trimmed by 6 bases and 5 bases, with 2 bases remaining between them. The CDR3 loop is CASRDNEQFF. The CDR3 coding sequence is TGTGCCAGCAGGGACAATGAGCAGTTCTTC.

This sequence joins TRBV2 and TRBJ1-3; D ambiguous. V lost 8 bases and J 0 bases, leaving 11 bases between the germline ends. The V gene's germline CDR1 is SNHLY and CDR2 FYNNEI. The CDR3 sequence is 14 residues long. The CDR3 region has the DNA TGTGCCAGCGGAGAGCGCGGCTCTGGAAACACCATATATTTT. It specifies CASGERGSGNTIYF.

The genes are TRBV7-9 and TRBJ1-4; TRBD1 aligns across 7 bases. From germline, CDR1 is SEHNR and CDR2 FQNEAQ (reference sequence). This CDR3 has 14 residues. With 5 bases clipped from V and 8 bases from J, the junction kept 8 bases outside the gene matches. The CDR3: CASSPGLQGEKLFF. The CDR3 nucleotides are TGTGCCAGCAGCCCGGGTCTACAGGGGGAAAAACTGTTTTTT. Together with reference TRBV7-9 and TRBJ1-4, the CDR3 gives the full variable domain: DTGVSQNPRHKITKRGQNVTFRCDPISEHNRLYWYRQTLGQGPEFLTYFQNEAQLEKSRLLSDRFSAERPKGSFSTLEIQRTEQGDSAMYLCASSPGLQGEKLFFGSGTQLSVL.

J is TRBJ2-3 and V is TRBV9, with 9 bases identical to TRBD1. Germline V gene sequence: CDR1 SGDLS, CDR2 YYNGEE. The CDR3 has 14 amino acids. Germline trimming cut 2 bases from V and 4 bases from J; bases unmatched to any gene: 2. The CDR3 coding sequence is TGTGCCAGCAGCGTCACAGGGGGCGCAGATACGCAGTATTTT. Encoded protein: CASSVTGGADTQYF.

CDR3 in amino acids: CASSLERWTQYF. CDR3 DNA sequence: TGTGCCAGCAGCTTAGAACGTTGGACCCAGTACTTC. The chain carries TRBV7-9 and TRBJ2-5; D is unresolved. Germline CDR1 is SEHNR and CDR2 is FQNEAQ (reference sequence). The CDR3 covers 12 residues. The ends were cut back, 1 base at V and 7 bases at J, with 7 bases in the middle.

The chain couples TRBV7-3 to TRBJ1-2; D possibly corresponds to TRBD1 (6 bases). This CDR3 spans 15 amino acids. V was clipped by 5 bases and J by 2 bases, with 15 bases between them. Germline V CDR1 and CDR2: SGHTA, FQGTGA. The CDR3 sequence: CASSPAGGQNYGYTF. The CDR3, as DNA: TGTGCCAGCAGCCCGGCGGGGGGGCAAAACTATGGCTACACCTTC.

There are a few counts of this clone. The rearrangement uses TRBV7-3 and TRBJ2-5; tentative D call: TRBD1 (5 bases). Looked up from germline, CDR1 is SGHTA and CDR2 is FQGTGA. This CDR3 region has 13 residues. V lost 4 bases and J lost 4, with 10 bases in between. CDR3 sequence (DNA): TGTGCCAGCAGCTCAGGGTTAGGAGAGACCCAGTACTTC. Translation gives CASSSGLGETQYF.

Of note for this clone: A read error may produce the germline difference seen at one junction end. The chain employs TRBV11-2 and TRBJ1-2; 8 nucleotides line up with TRBD1. Germline V gene lookup returns CDR1 SGHAT and CDR2 FQNNGV. CDR3 length equals 13 residues. The CDR3, as DNA: TGTGCCAGCGGTACCAGGGGGCAATATGGCCACACCTTC. It specifies CASGTRGQYGHTF.

As DNA, the CDR3 is TGTGCCAGCAGCGGGGCAGCCGGGACTGGAGAGACCCAGTACTTC. It is translated as CASSGAAGTGETQYF. The V and J genes are TRBV11-1 and TRBJ2-5; D perhaps matches TRBD2 (6 bases). The CDR3 consists of 15 residues. CDR1 is SGHAT and CDR2 is FQDESV in the germline V gene (reference sequence). Trimming removed 5 bases from V and 4 bases from J, with 17 bases in between.

The chain couples TRBV5-1 to TRBJ1-1; D gene unclear. V gave up 0 bases and J gave up 0 bases, with 6 bases separating them. Looked up from germline, CDR1 is SGHRS and CDR2 is YFSETQ. The CDR3 has 14 amino acids. Written as DNA, the CDR3 is TGCGCCAGCAGCTTGGGGGCGGTGAACACTGAAGCTTTCTTT. This encodes CASSLGAVNTEAFF.

The chain has TRBV7-7 and TRBJ2-5; D not certain. Trimming took 5 bases from V and 2 from J, leaving 12 bases between them. Germline V gives CDR1 SSHAT, CDR2 FNYEAQ (reference sequence). The CDR3 totals 14 residues. Here the CDR3 reads CASSPGPIQETQYF. In DNA, the CDR3 is TGTGCCAGCAGCCCAGGACCCATTCAAGAGACCCAGTACTTC.

The chain has TRBV6-6 and TRBJ2-1; 11 nucleotides agree with TRBD2. The J segment lost 4 bases and the V segment lost 4 bases, leaving 3 bases of the junction unmatched. The CDR3 has 15 amino acids. Germline V gene data show CDR1 as MNHNY and CDR2 as SVGAGI (reference sequence). CDR3 in DNA: TGTGCCAGCAGTTCGGGACTAGCGGTGTACAATGAGCAGTTCTTC. Its translation: CASSSGLAVYNEQFF.

This clone has only one observation. The chain couples TRBV5-4 to TRBJ1-2; TRBD1 is a possible D gene (5 bases). Looked up from germline, CDR1 is SGHNT and CDR2 is YYREEE (reference sequence). The V gene lost 0 bases and the J gene lost 4 bases, with 7 bases spanning the gap. The CDR3 has 13 residues. CDR3 sequence reads: CASSLGQSYGYTF. CDR3 DNA: TGTGCCAGCAGCTTGGGACAGAGCTATGGCTACACCTTC.

The chain carries TRBV7-8 and TRBJ2-5, with TRBD2 matching over 8 bases. The CDR3 contains 18 residues. Trimming cost V 0 bases and J 7 bases; bases outside gene matches: 16. Germline V gene lookup returns CDR1 SGHVS and CDR2 FQNEAQ. CDR3 DNA sequence: TGTGCCAGCAGCTTAGCCCCGAGGGGACTAGTAGGGGGTAGGACCCAGTACTTC. It specifies CASSLAPRGLVGGRTQYF. The full variable domain, completed using reference TRBV7-8 and TRBJ2-5, is GAGVSQSPRYKVAKRGQDVALRCDPISGHVSLFWYQQALGQGPEFLTYFQNEAQLDKSGLPSDRFFAERPEGSVSTLKIQRTQQEDSAVYLCASSLAPRGLVGGRTQYFGPGTRLLVL.

The chain couples TRBV19 to TRBJ2-4; 8 nucleotides line up with TRBD2. The CDR3 runs 16 residues. Trimming at V came to 3 bases and at J to 0 bases, leaving 4 bases not matched to a gene. Germline V gives CDR1 LNHDA, CDR2 SQIVND (reference sequence). CDR3 region: CASSIPSGLAKNIQYF. CDR3 DNA: TGTGCCAGTAGTATTCCTAGCGGGCTAGCCAAAAACATTCAGTACTTC.

The chain carries TRBV7-9 and TRBJ1-2; D remains unclear. Germline CDR1 is SEHNR and CDR2 is FQNEAQ (reference sequence). This CDR3 has 13 amino acids. V was cut by 5 bases and J by 8 bases, with 15 bases left in between. CDR3 sequence reads: CASSQDRGGGYTF. The CDR3 nucleotides read TGTGCCAGCAGCCAAGATAGAGGCGGGGGCTACACCTTC.

This clone was counted once. The rearrangement uses TRBV6-6 and TRBJ1-3, with a weak D call TRBD1 (6 bases). V lost 8 bases, J lost 4 bases, and 6 bases lay in between. The CDR3 extends over 11 amino acids. Germline CDR1 MNHNY, CDR2 SVGAGI (reference sequence). The CDR3 DNA follows: TGTGCCAGCGGGGGCGGAAACACCATATATTTT. It specifies CASGGGNTIYF.

The chain combines TRBV6-1 with TRBJ1-1; 8 positions match TRBD1. The CDR3 totals 14 residues. Germline CDR1 MNHNS, CDR2 SASEGT. The ends lost 8 bases at V and 0 bases at J; junction bases unmatched: 5. The CDR3 loop is CASGQGLMNTEAFF. In DNA form, the CDR3 reads TGTGCCAGCGGACAGGGCCTAATGAACACTGAAGCTTTCTTT.

The genes are TRBV6-1 and TRBJ2-7, with 8 bases matching TRBD1. Germline-derived CDR1 and CDR2 are MNHNS and SASEGT. V was clipped by 4 bases and J by 4 bases; unmatched bases: 6. The CDR3 sequence is 14 residues long. The CDR3 DNA follows: TGTGCCAGCAGTGGAGCAGGGGGCTTGTACGAGCAGTACTTC. It is translated as CASSGAGGLYEQYF.

CDR3 loop: CASSTSWTGFYEQYF. CDR3 in DNA: TGTGCCAGCAGCACAAGCTGGACAGGGTTCTACGAGCAGTACTTC. This chain connects TRBV5-6 to TRBJ2-7; 8 bases align to TRBD1. The germline V gene encodes CDR1 SGHDT and CDR2 YYEEEE. Unmatched junction bases numbered 9, after V lost 4 bases and J lost 3 bases. There are 15 residues in the CDR3.